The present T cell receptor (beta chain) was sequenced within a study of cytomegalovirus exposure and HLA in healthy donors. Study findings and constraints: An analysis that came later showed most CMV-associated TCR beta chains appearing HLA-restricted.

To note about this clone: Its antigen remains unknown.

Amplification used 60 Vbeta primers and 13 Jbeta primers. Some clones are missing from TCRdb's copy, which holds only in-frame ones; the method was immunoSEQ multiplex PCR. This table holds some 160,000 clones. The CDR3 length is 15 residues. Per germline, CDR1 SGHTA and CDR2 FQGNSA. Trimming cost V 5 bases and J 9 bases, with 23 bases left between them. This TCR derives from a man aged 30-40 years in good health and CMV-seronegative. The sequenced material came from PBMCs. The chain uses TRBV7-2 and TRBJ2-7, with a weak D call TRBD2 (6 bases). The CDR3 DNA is TGTGCCAGCAGCCCTTCGGGACTCAACACCTTCGGGCAGTACTTC. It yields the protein CASSPSGLNTFGQYF.